This entry lists 32 T cell receptor beta chains sequenced from one sample in a study of CD8+ T cells in alopecia areata. RNA was isolated and reverse transcribed to cDNA, the sequencing template. The table came from immunoSEQ multiplex PCR; TCRdb's copy has only in-frame clones and leaves some out. The profile shows 150,000 to 200,000 clones, around three fifths of them singletons. Documented treatment: oral pan-JAK inhibitor, 5-10 mg twice daily. Here the sequenced sample was CD4+ T cells sorted from blood, taken at week 49, from a patient treated with tofacitinib. The receptors were gathered from a human donor with alopecia areata.

This clone has more than one count but fewer than ten. The genes are TRBV29-1 and TRBJ2-1; 8 bases align to TRBD1. CDR1 is SQVTM, CDR2 ANQGSEA, per germline. CDR3 length equals 11 residues. V lost 8 bases to trimming and J lost 9 bases; unmatched junction nucleotides: 6. CDR3 region: CSTETGGEQFF. CDR3 nucleotide sequence: TGCAGCACGGAAACAGGGGGTGAGCAGTTCTTC.

This clone was seen only a few times. The chain combines TRBV7-2 with TRBJ2-7; D may correspond to TRBD1 or TRBD2 (5 bases each). The CDR3 extends over 14 amino acids. V lost 2 bases and J lost 4, with 12 bases in between. Germline V gives CDR1 SGHTA, CDR2 FQGNSA. The CDR3 DNA sequence: TGTGCCAGCAGCTTATCCGGGACCGATTACGAGCAGTACTTC. This encodes CASSLSGTDYEQYF.

The CDR3 here is CASSHSNAGEQYF. CDR3 in DNA: TGTGCCAGCAGCCACTCAAACGCGGGGGAGCAGTACTTC. J is TRBJ2-7 and V is TRBV7-7; perhaps TRBD2 as D (6 bases). CDR1 is SSHAT, CDR2 FNYEAQ, per germline (reference sequence). The CDR3 runs 13 residues. Trimming stripped 5 bases from V and 7 bases from J, with 15 bases between.

This clone has more than one count but fewer than ten. The CDR3 region is CASSQFRDSGYTF. DNA of the CDR3: TGCGCCAGCAGCCAATTCCGGGACAGTGGCTACACCTTC. The rearrangement joins TRBV4-3 to TRBJ1-2; 7 positions agree with TRBD1. Germline V gene sequence: CDR1 LGHNA, CDR2 YSLEER. The CDR3 consists of 13 residues. The ends lost 2 bases at V and 7 bases at J; junction bases unmatched: 4.

This clone turned up a few times. The chain combines TRBV29-1 with TRBJ2-4; no clear D. Germline-derived CDR1 and CDR2 are SQVTM and ANQGSEA. Deletions cut 6 bases from V and 1 base from J, with 19 bases between. CDR3 length: 16 residues. CDR3 bases: TGCAGCGTAAAATCAGGAGCCACCGGGGCCAAAAACATTCAGTACTTC. Translation gives CSVKSGATGAKNIQYF.

This chain joins TRBV30 and TRBJ1-1, with a tentative D call TRBD1 (5 bases). From germline, CDR1 is GTSNPN and CDR2 SVGIG (reference sequence). Trimming left V 0 bases short and J 0 bases short, with 14 bases between. This CDR3 is 16 amino acids long. As DNA, the CDR3 is TGTGCCTGGAGTGTACAACCCCCGGGGGTGAACACTGAAGCTTTCTTT. It yields the protein CAWSVQPPGVNTEAFF.

The chain has TRBV6-5 and TRBJ2-5, with 10 bases fitting TRBD2. The germline V gene has CDR1 MNHEY and CDR2 SVGAGI. V shed 2 bases, J shed 2 bases, and the junction held 5 bases outside the gene matches. The length of the CDR3 is 16 residues. The CDR3 sequence is CASSYGSGGPQETQYF. The CDR3 coding sequence is TGTGCCAGCAGTTACGGTAGCGGGGGGCCTCAAGAGACCCAGTACTTC.

In DNA, the CDR3 is TGTGCCAGCAGCTTAGGGTCGACAGAGAACACTGAAGCTTTCTTT. Amino acids: CASSLGSTENTEAFF. V gene TRBV7-6 combines with J gene TRBJ1-1, with D tentatively TRBD1 (5 bases). In germline, CDR1 is SGHVS, CDR2 FNYEAQ. Trimming took 1 base from V and 1 from J, leaving 10 bases between them. The CDR3 consists of 15 residues.

This clone appeared a few times. The chain links TRBV4-3 to TRBJ2-1; 7 bases line up with TRBD2. V lost 4 bases to trimming and J lost 12 bases; unmatched junction nucleotides: 9. The CDR3 has 13 residues. Germline V gene lookup returns CDR1 LGHNA and CDR2 YSLEER. In DNA form, the CDR3 reads TGCGCCAGCAGCCGACGCGGGGGAGACGCGCAGTTCTTC. Amino acids: CASSRRGGDAQFF.

The chain carries TRBV30 and TRBJ1-5; TRBD1 is a possible D gene (5 bases). The CDR3 loop spans 14 amino acids. Germline CDR1 and CDR2: GTSNPN and SVGIG (reference sequence). V was clipped by 2 bases and J by 7 bases, with 15 bases between them. The CDR3 nucleotides read TGTGCCTGGAGTCCCTTCGGGGGAAACCAGCCCCAGCATTTT. This translates into CAWSPFGGNQPQHF.

The rearrangement joins TRBV30 to TRBJ2-2; possible D gene TRBD2, 5 bases. Deletions cut 0 bases from V and 4 bases from J, with 12 bases between. CDR3 length: 15 residues. Germline loops: CDR1 GTSNPN, CDR2 SVGIG (reference sequence). The CDR3 is CAWSVRGSGTGELFF. The CDR3, as DNA: TGTGCCTGGAGTGTACGAGGGTCGGGCACCGGGGAGCTGTTTTTT.

J is TRBJ1-2 and V is TRBV29-1, with a tentative D call TRBD1 (6 bases). CDR3 size: 15 residues. Trimming removed 3 bases at V and 6 bases at J, with 20 bases between. Germline CDR1 is SQVTM and CDR2 is ANQGSEA. Here the CDR3 DNA reads TGCAGCGTTGACAGGGGCGATGGGGAGCAGGATGGCTACACCTTC. As protein: CSVDRGDGEQDGYTF.

This clone was observed once. Other DNA sequences from this sample encode an identical CDR3 as well. The chain recombines TRBV30 with TRBJ2-5; D not certain. The ends were cut back, 0 bases at V and 3 bases at J, with 2 bases in the middle. CDR1 and CDR2 from the germline V gene are GTSNPN and SVGIG (reference sequence). The length of the CDR3 is 11 residues. The CDR3 here is CAWSVKETQYF. CDR3 sequence (DNA): TGTGCCTGGAGTGTCAAAGAGACCCAGTACTTC. The entire variable domain, with the rest obtained from reference TRBV30 and TRBJ2-5, is as follows: SQTIHQWPATLVQPVGSPLSLECTVEGTSNPNLYWYRQAAGRGLQLLFYSVGIGQISSEVPQNLSASRPQDRQFILSSKKLLLSDSGFYLCAWSVKETQYFGPGTRLLVL.

V is TRBV29-1 and J is TRBJ2-6; no firm D call. Trimming cost V 4 bases and J 4 bases, with 14 bases left between them. Germline CDR1 is SQVTM and CDR2 is ANQGSEA. The CDR3 sequence is 15 residues long. CDR3: CSVGKAPGGANVLTF. The CDR3 DNA is TGCAGCGTTGGAAAGGCCCCGGGCGGGGCCAACGTCCTGACTTTC.

The J gene is TRBJ1-1, the V gene TRBV29-1; tentatively, D is TRBD1 (5 bases). The CDR3 contains 12 residues. The germline V and J ends were trimmed by 7 bases and 6 bases, with 15 bases remaining between them. Germline V gene lookup returns CDR1 SQVTM and CDR2 ANQGSEA. This CDR3 is CSARRQIAEAFF. CDR3 coding DNA: TGCAGCGCCCGAAGACAGATAGCTGAAGCTTTCTTT. The variable domain in full, completed from reference TRBV29-1 and TRBJ1-1, reads SAVISQKPSRDICQRGTSLTIQCQVDSQVTMMFWYRQQPGQSLTLIATANQGSEATYESGFVIDKFPISRPNLTFSTLTVSNMSPEDSSIYLCSARRQIAEAFFGQGTRLTVV.

This clone was seen more than once but under ten times. V is TRBV29-1 and J is TRBJ2-5; a weak D match, TRBD1 (5 bases). The DNA end is a closer match to TRBJ2-7, so the J assignment may be wrong. Germline V lookup: CDR1 SQVTM, CDR2 ANQGSEA. This CDR3 has 13 residues. The DNA for the CDR3 is TGCAGCGTTGTTCCCAGGGTAGGCTACGAGCAGTACTTC. Residues: CSVVPRVGYEQYF.

This rearrangement joins TRBV30 to TRBJ1-2; no clear D gene. Germline lookup yields CDR1 GTSNPN and CDR2 SVGIG (reference sequence). The CDR3 has 13 amino acids. Deletions cut 0 bases from V and 4 bases from J, with 9 bases between. Here the CDR3 DNA reads TGTGCCTGGAGTGTAGTAGGACGCTATGGCTACACCTTC. Translated, it gives CAWSVVGRYGYTF.

V and J are TRBV29-1 and TRBJ1-1; D gene uncertain. The germline V gene has CDR1 SQVTM and CDR2 ANQGSEA. The CDR3 runs 15 residues. V was shortened by 5 bases and J by 1 base, with 17 bases between the two germline ends. CDR3 in amino acids: CSVKAESISNTEAFF. The DNA of the CDR3 is TGCAGCGTTAAGGCGGAATCCATATCGAACACTGAAGCTTTCTTT.

The gene calls are TRBV4-3 and TRBJ2-7; the D is unclear. CDR1 is LGHNA, CDR2 YSLEER, per germline. The length of the CDR3 is 13 residues. V shed 1 base and J shed 0 bases, with 4 bases lying between them. CDR3: CASSQGPSYEQYF. The DNA for the CDR3 is TGCGCCAGCAGCCAAGGCCCCTCCTACGAGCAGTACTTC.

The rearrangement links TRBV5-6 to TRBJ2-7; 7 nucleotides agree with TRBD1. CDR1 and CDR2 (germline): SGHDT, YYEEEE. This CDR3 contains 13 residues. V shed 4 bases and J 3 bases; nucleotides not matched to a gene: 4. The CDR3 region is CASSVQGIYEQYF. CDR3 DNA sequence: TGTGCCAGCAGCGTACAGGGGATCTACGAGCAGTACTTC.

The chain uses TRBV29-1 and TRBJ2-1; D possibly uses TRBD1 or TRBD2 (5 bases each). The V gene lost 3 bases and the J gene lost 3 bases, with 9 bases spanning the gap. The germline V gene encodes CDR1 SQVTM and CDR2 ANQGSEA. The CDR3 runs to 13 residues. CDR3 loop: CSVDKGSYNEQFF. As DNA, the CDR3 is TGCAGCGTTGACAAGGGGAGCTACAATGAGCAGTTCTTC.

The rearrangement joins TRBV29-1 to TRBJ1-4; D possibly corresponds to TRBD1 (5 bases). The CDR3 length is 12 residues. The V end was cut by 4 bases, the J end by 3 bases, with 6 bases between. Germline assignment: CDR1 SQVTM and CDR2 ANQGSEA. The CDR3: CSVVGANEKLFF. In nucleotides, the CDR3 is TGCAGCGTTGTAGGGGCTAATGAAAAACTGTTTTTT.

J is TRBJ2-3 and V is TRBV7-2, with D possibly TRBD2 on 5 matching bases. Trimming left V 5 bases short and J 1 base short, with 10 bases between. This CDR3 is built from 14 residues. Germline V gene data show CDR1 as SGHTA and CDR2 as FQGNSA. The CDR3 is CASSRERGTDTQYF. CDR3 nucleotide sequence: TGTGCCAGCAGCAGGGAGCGAGGCACAGATACGCAGTATTTT. The whole variable domain, remainder taken from reference TRBV7-2 and TRBJ2-3, is GAGVSQSPSNKVTEKGKDVELRCDPISGHTALYWYRQSLGQGLEFLIYFQGNSAPDKSGLPSDRFSAERTGGSVSTLTIQRTQQEDSAVYLCASSRERGTDTQYFGPGTRLTVL.

The table lists this clone with a few counts. This chain uses TRBV4-1 with TRBJ1-5; weak D call: TRBD1 (5 bases). The ends were cut back, 5 bases at V and 4 bases at J, with 21 bases in the middle. In germline, CDR1 is MGHRA, CDR2 YSYEKL. The CDR3 length is 17 residues. The CDR3: CASSSTPTGRLNQPQHF. DNA of the CDR3: TGCGCCAGCAGCTCAACCCCGACGGGACGGTTGAATCAGCCCCAGCATTTT.

The chain carries TRBV18 and TRBJ2-3; D call uncertain. V lost 4 bases and J 3 bases, leaving 8 bases between the germline ends. The CDR3 has 13 amino acids. In germline, CDR1 is KGHSH, CDR2 LQKENI. The CDR3 DNA sequence: TGTGCCAGCTCACTGCGAGAAACAGATACGCAGTATTTT. Its translation: CASSLRETDTQYF.

The J gene is TRBJ1-1, the V gene TRBV15; D possibly corresponds to TRBD1 (5 bases). V was cut by 1 base and J by 11 bases, with 11 bases left in between. CDR1 is LNHNV, CDR2 YYDKDF, per germline (reference sequence). The length of the CDR3 is 12 residues. Here the CDR3 reads CATSRVPGNAFF. The CDR3 bases are TGTGCCACCAGCAGAGTTCCAGGGAATGCTTTCTTT.

The V gene is TRBV6-5, the J gene TRBJ1-3; D gene uncertain. The V end lost 0 bases, the J end lost 4 bases, and 1 base lay between the germline ends. CDR1 is MNHEY and CDR2 is SVGAGI in the germline V gene. The CDR3 has 12 residues. This CDR3 reads CASSYSGNTIYF. In DNA form, the CDR3 reads TGTGCCAGCAGTTACTCGGGAAACACCATATATTTT.

CDR3 DNA: TGTGCCAGCAGTAAAGAAAATAGTAGGAATCAGCCCCAGCATTTT. Its translation is CASSKENSRNQPQHF. The V and J genes are TRBV2 and TRBJ1-5; D gene ambiguous. Trimming shortened V by 5 bases and J by 4 bases, and 15 bases separated the two germline ends. The CDR3 has 15 amino acids. Germline lookup yields CDR1 SNHLY and CDR2 FYNNEI.

This chain links TRBV30 with TRBJ1-5; the D is unclear. Germline loops: CDR1 GTSNPN, CDR2 SVGIG (reference sequence). V was pared by 0 bases and J by 2 bases, with 8 bases between. This CDR3 has 14 amino acids. The CDR3 loop reads CAWSVNRGNQPQHF. In DNA, the CDR3 is TGTGCCTGGAGTGTAAATAGGGGCAATCAGCCCCAGCATTTT.

The rearrangement uses TRBV30 and TRBJ1-1; TRBD1 agrees at 8 bases. Germline lookup yields CDR1 GTSNPN and CDR2 SVGIG (reference sequence). There are 19 residues in the CDR3. The ends lost 2 bases at V and 5 bases at J; junction bases unmatched: 22. The CDR3 DNA sequence: TGTGCCTGGAGTCCCCGGGGGGCCAGGGGGCGAACGGTGAGGACTGAAGCTTTCTTT. This gives the protein CAWSPRGARGRTVRTEAFF.

This clone was detected once. The chain employs TRBV9 and TRBJ2-7; 7 bases agree with TRBD1. Trimming at V came to 7 bases and at J to 0 bases, leaving 10 bases not matched to a gene. Germline assignment: CDR1 SGDLS and CDR2 YYNGEE. This CDR3 has 15 residues. CDR3 sequence: CASSRSGQSSYEQYF. DNA of the CDR3: TGTGCCAGCTCCCGTTCGGGACAGAGCTCCTACGAGCAGTACTTC. Supplemented by reference TRBV9 and TRBJ2-7, the full variable domain reads DSGVTQTPKHLITATGQRVTLRCSPRSGDLSVYWYQQSLDQGLQFLIQYYNGEERAKGNILERFSAQQFPDLHSELNLSSLELGDSALYFCASSRSGQSSYEQYFGPGTRLTVT.

Worth noting for this clone: The sample has other DNA sequences that encode this CDR3 too. The J gene is TRBJ1-1, the V gene TRBV29-1; D gene ambiguous. CDR3 length equals 11 residues. The germline V and J ends were trimmed by 6 bases and 1 base, with 6 bases remaining between them. Germline CDR1 SQVTM, CDR2 ANQGSEA. The CDR3 DNA reads as TGCAGCGTAAGAAAGAACACTGAAGCTTTCTTT. Translating gives CSVRKNTEAFF.